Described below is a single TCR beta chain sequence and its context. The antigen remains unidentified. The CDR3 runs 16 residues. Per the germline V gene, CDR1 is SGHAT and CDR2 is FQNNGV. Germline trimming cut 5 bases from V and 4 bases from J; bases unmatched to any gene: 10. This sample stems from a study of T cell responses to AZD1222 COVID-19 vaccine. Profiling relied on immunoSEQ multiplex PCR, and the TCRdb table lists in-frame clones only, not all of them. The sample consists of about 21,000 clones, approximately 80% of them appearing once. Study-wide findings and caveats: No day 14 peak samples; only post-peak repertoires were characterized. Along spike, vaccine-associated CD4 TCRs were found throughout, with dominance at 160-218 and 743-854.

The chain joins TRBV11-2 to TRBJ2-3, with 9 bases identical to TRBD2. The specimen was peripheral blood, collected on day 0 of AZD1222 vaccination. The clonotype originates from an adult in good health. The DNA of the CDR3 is TGTGCCAGCAGCCTACTCAGCGCGGGAGGGGCAGATACGCAGTATTTT. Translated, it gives CASSLLSAGGADTQYF.